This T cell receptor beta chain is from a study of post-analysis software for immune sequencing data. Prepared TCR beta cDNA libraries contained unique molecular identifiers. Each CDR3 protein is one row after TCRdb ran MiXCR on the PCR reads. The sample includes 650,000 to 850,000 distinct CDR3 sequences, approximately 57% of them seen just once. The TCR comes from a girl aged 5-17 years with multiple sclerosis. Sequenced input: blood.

Written as DNA, the CDR3 is TGCGCCAGCAGCTTGAAAGGAAGCGGGGAGACCCAGTACTTC. Translating it yields CASSLKGSGETQYF. The V and J genes are TRBV5-1 and TRBJ2-5; TRBD2 is a possible D gene (6 bases). V shed 1 base and J shed 5 bases, with 12 bases lying between them. Germline V lookup: CDR1 SGHRS, CDR2 YFSETQ. CDR3 length: 14 amino acids.